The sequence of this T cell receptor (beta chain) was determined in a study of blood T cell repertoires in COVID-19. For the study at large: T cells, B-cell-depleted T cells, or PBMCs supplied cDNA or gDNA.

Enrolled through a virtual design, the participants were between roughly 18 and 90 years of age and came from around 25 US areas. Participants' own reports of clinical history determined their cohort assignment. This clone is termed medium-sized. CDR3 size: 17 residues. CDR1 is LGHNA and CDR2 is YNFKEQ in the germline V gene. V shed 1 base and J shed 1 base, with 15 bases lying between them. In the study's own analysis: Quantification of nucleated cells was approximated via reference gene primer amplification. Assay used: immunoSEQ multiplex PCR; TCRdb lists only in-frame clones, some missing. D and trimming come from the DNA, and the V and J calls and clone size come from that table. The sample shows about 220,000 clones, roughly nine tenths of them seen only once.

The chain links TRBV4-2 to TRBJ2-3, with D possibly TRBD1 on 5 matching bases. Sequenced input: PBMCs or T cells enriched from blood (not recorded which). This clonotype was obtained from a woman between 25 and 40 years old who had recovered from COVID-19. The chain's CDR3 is CASSQARQRWGTDTQYF. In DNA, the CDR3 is TGTGCCAGCAGCCAAGCCCGACAGCGCTGGGGCACAGATACGCAGTATTTT.